This T cell receptor (beta chain) derives from a study of Graves' ophthalmopathy and Graves' hyperthyroidism. Study-wide points: An 81.08% specificity and 85% to 90% sensitivity were achieved by a 13-signature model that separated ophthalmopathy from stable hyperthyroidism.

Amplified material comprised TCR beta CDR3 regions derived from RNA transcripts. In the first round, RT-PCR was carried out with HTBI primers, and a multiplex PCR formed the second round. One entry per CDR3 protein results from TCRdb running MiXCR on the multiplex PCR reads. Of about 640,000 distinct CDR3 sequences listed, approximately 39% were seen once; the top ten hold 3.3%. Uncontrolled infections, other autoimmune diseases, pregnancy or lactation barred patients from enrollment. Establishment of the diagnosis relied upon clinical symptoms, serum thyroxine, TRAb, thyroid ultrasound and orbital computed tomography. As for this clonotype: Antigen unknown.

Trimming pared 5 bases from V and 7 bases from J, leaving 14 bases between. Germline CDR1 reads MRHNA; CDR2 reads SNTAGT. The CDR3 has 13 amino acids. This chain joins TRBV6-4 and TRBJ1-2; no clear D gene. The material sequenced was peripheral blood. This clonotype was obtained from an adult man with Graves' ophthalmopathy. The DNA for the CDR3 is TGTGCCAGCAGTTCGACTCTTTCTCCTGGCTACACCTTC. This sequence encodes CASSSTLSPGYTF.